Here is one TCR beta chain with its context. The antigen is not known. The TCR alpha and TCR beta cDNA libraries, bearing sample barcodes and UMIs, were generated by 5'RACE using constant-segment primers. TCRdb independently ran MiXCR on the 5' RACE reads; one entry per CDR3 protein. The sample includes about 350,000 distinct CDR3 sequences, 12% to 15% of them seen just once. This sample stems from a study of T-cell memory formation after mild COVID-19. Germline V lookup: CDR1 MNHEY, CDR2 SVGAGI. Trimming shortened V by 2 bases and J by 5 bases, and 10 bases separated the two germline ends. There are 14 residues in the CDR3. Overall study results and limits: Unconfirmed was the SARS-CoV-2 specificity of second-wave clones that peaked on day 37. While clones contracting from day 15 to 85 were balanced between CD4 and CD8, later expanders leaned CD4+. Detection of some responders pre-infection suggested pre-existing cross-reactive memory T cells participated.

This receptor was taken from a man in his late teens or twenties who had mild COVID-19 (a few samples of this study predate the infection). Cell type and time point are not known. The V gene is TRBV6-5, the J gene TRBJ2-1; D unclear. Sequences were obtained from PBMCs or a T cell subset sorted from them (not recorded which). This CDR3 is CASSYGTRNNEQFF. Written as DNA, the CDR3 is TGTGCCAGCAGTTACGGCACGAGAAACAATGAGCAGTTCTTC.